What follows is one T cell receptor (beta chain) and its context. Its target is not known. Here immunoSEQ multiplex PCR was the method, and the copy in TCRdb shows in-frame clones only, minus some. Of about 25,000 clones listed, about 70% are singletons. The data stem from a study of PD-1 blockade in classical Hodgkin lymphoma. Study-level results: Those patients who began receiving nivolumab less than 1 year after ASCT had lower diversity, and they were excluded.

Trimming stripped 8 bases from V and 7 bases from J, with 21 bases between. The CDR3 is 15 amino acids. Germline V lookup: CDR1 SEHNR, CDR2 FQNEAQ (reference sequence). As to time point: cycle 4 day 1 (C4D1), after 6 weeks of nivolumab. Every one of the patients relapsed after autologous stem cell transplantation (brentuximab vedotin exposure was variable). The rearrangement uses TRBV7-9 and TRBJ1-3, with D perhaps TRBD1 (6 bases). The TCR sequence derives from a human donor with classical Hodgkin lymphoma. Sequencing was performed on peripheral blood mononuclear cells (PBMCs), taken before the fourth cycle of nivolumab. The CDR3 region has the DNA TGTGCCAGCGAACCTCCTAGGGGGGCCGCTAACACCATATATTTT. It encodes CASEPPRGAANTIYF.